What follows describes a single T cell receptor (beta chain). This clonotype was detected only a few times. It has no known antigen specificity. Base quality data are lacking; no much larger clone is found one base away. These data come from a study of response to subunit inactivated influenza vaccine (dated by TCRdb to between 2018 and 2020). Regarding the research as a whole: Deep quantitative T cell receptor repertoire profiling was used in the study to track responses to a trivalent subunit inactivated influenza vaccine. Results and caveats for the whole study, not just this receptor: According to the authors, only a limited number of new T cells may be recruited by each seasonal influenza vaccination.

The trim is 6 bases for V and 2 bases for J, with a gap of 10 bases between the germline ends. The CDR3 holds 13 amino acids from the cysteine to the phenylalanine. The only DNA kept is the CDR3, 39 bases in frame from the first base. The germline V gene provides CDR1 MNHEY and CDR2 SVGAGI. The method behind the library was RT-PCR. The sequencer was an Illumina HiSeq 2500. TCRdb took the public reads, trimmed them with fastp at Q25, ran MiXCR for clone calling and kept in-frame beta chains. Identical CDR3 protein sequences are pooled into one entry, listed with their most common genes and DNA. In all, the sample holds 500,000 or so distinct CDR3 sequences, and more than 15% of those were seen once. 2.5% to 3.5% of the sample comes from the top ten.

The rearrangement combines TRBV6-5 with TRBJ2-5, with the D gene call left open. The origin of this receptor is a man aged 50-75 years who received an inactivated influenza vaccine. Donor details come from another sample of the same person, matched by shared clones. The source was CD4+ T cells sorted from PBMCs, collected less than 30 months after vaccination. The DNA reads as follows: TGTGCCAGCAGATTCTCTAGTCAAGAGACCCAGTACTTC. Its product reads: CASRFSSQETQYF.